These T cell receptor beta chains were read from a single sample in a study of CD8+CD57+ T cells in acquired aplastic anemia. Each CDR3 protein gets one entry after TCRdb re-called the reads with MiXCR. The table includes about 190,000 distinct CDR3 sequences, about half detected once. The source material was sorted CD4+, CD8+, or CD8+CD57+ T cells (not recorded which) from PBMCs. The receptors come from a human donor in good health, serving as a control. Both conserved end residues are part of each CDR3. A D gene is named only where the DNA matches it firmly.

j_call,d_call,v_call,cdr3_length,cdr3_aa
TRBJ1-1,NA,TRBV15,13,CATSMMGGTEAFF
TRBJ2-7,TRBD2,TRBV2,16,CATSGSPLAGGYEQYF
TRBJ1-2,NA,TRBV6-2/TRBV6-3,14,CASSYSTGNYGYTF
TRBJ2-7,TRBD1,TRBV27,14,CASSLGQGKGSMGF
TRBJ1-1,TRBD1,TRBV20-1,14,CSARTGQGNTEAFF
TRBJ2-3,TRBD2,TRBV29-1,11,CSVVSGFTQYF
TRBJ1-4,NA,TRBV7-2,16,CASSHGESGRDEKLFF
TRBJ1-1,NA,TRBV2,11,CASRRNGEAFF
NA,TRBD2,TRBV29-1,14,CSVERAGGPYEQYF
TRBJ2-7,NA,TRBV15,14,CATSRGGTGYEQYF
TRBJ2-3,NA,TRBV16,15,CASSQLKGGTDTQYF
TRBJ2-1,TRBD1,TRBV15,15,CATSRDPPGDSEQFF
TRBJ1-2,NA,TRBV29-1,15,CSVYEGGKGSYGYTF
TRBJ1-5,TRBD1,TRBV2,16,CASSPGQQYSNQPQHF
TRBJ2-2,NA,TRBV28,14,CASKRAENTGELFF
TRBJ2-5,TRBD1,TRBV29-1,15,CSVDRGTGSGETQYF
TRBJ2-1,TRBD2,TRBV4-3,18,CASSQALGLAVSYNEQFF
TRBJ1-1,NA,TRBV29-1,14,CSVEEGLLSTEAFF
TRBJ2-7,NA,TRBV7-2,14,CASSRRDSLCEQYF
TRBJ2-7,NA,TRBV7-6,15,CASSLDPGSSYEQYF
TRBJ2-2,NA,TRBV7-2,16,CASSYQGPANTGELFF
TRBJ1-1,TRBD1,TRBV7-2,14,CASSRDRGGTEAFF
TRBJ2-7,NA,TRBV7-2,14,CASSTLRSSYEQYF
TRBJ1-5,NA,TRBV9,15,CASSAGPHSNQPQHF
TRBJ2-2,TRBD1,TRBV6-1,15,CASSRRTGNTGELFF
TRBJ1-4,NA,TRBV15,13,CATSRVIREKLFF
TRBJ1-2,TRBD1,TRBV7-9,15,CASSLAGGTGGGYTF
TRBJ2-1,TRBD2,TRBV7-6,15,CASSLVVAGVYEQFF
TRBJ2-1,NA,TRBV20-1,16,CSARPGDSAQYNEQFF
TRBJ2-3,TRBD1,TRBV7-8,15,CASSGQGTVTDTQYF
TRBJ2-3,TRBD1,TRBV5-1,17,CASSPPRTGGRTDTQYF
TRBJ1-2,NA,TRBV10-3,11,CAILGTYSYTF
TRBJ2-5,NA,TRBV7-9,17,CASSLGGGMPAQETQYF
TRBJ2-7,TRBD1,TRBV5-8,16,CASSLTSLGQEYEQYF
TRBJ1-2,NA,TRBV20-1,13,CSVPWGGAYGYTF
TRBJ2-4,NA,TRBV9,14,CASSVFGAKNIQYF
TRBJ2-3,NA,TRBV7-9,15,CASSRRVLGTDTQYF
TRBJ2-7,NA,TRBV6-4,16,CASNGAGAYYSYEQYF
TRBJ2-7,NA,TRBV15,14,CATSREAGDDEQYF
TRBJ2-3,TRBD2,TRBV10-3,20,CAISESLWPSGGTIPDTQYF
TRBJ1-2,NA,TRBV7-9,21,CASSLDLTLIAHQQVPYGYTF
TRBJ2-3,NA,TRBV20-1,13,CSARWLYTDTQYF
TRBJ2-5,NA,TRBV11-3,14,CASSLGQAGQTQYF
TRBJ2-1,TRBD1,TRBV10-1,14,CASSELGTGREQFF
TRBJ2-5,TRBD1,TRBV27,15,CASGLASTGRETQYF
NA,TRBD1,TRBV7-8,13,CASSSRTGHEQYF
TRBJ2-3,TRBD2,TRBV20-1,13,CMISGDLGGTQYF
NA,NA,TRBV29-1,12,CSARQGSETQYF
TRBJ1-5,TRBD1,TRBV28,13,CASRSTGVQPQHF
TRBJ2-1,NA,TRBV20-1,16,CSAKARKGGFYNEQLF
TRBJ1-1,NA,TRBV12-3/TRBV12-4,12,CATVLLNTEAFF
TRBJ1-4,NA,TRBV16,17,CASSQRGSGTLGEKLFF